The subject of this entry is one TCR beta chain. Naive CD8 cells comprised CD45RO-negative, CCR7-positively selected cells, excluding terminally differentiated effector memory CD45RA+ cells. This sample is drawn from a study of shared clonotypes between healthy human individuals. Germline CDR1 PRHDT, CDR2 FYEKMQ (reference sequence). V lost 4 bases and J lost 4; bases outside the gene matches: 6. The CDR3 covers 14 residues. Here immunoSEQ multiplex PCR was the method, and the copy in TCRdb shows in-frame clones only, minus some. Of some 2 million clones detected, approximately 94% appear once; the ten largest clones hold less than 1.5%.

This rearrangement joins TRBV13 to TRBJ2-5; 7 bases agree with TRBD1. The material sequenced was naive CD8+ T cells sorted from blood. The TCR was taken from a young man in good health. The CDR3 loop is CASSSDRLVETQYF. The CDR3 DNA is TGTGCCAGCAGCTCGGACAGGCTGGTAGAGACCCAGTACTTC.